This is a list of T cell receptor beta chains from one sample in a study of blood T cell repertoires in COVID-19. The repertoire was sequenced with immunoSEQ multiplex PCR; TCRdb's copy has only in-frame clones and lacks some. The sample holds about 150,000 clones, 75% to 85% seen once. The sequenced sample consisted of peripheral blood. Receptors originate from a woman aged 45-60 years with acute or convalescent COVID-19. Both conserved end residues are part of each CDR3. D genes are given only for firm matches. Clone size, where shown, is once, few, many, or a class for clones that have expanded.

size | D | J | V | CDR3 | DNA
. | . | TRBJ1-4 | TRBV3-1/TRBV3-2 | CASSQPGPGGKLFF | TGTGCCAGCAGCCAACCAGGGCCGGGGGGAAAACTGTTTTTT
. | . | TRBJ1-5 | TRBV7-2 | CASSLVGRVGQPQHF | TGTGCCAGCAGCTTAGTAGGCAGGGTGGGACAGCCCCAGCATTTT
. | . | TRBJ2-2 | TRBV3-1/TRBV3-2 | CASETSQVTGELFF | TGTGCCAGCGAAACTAGCCAGGTCACCGGGGAGCTGTTTTTT
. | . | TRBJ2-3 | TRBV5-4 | CASSPDALATLTDTQYF | TGTGCCAGCAGCCCGGACGCGCTAGCGACATTAACAGATACGCAGTATTTT
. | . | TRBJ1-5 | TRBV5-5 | CASSLAAFNQPQHF | TGTGCCAGCAGCTTGGCCGCGTTCAATCAGCCCCAGCATTTT
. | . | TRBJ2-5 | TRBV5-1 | CASSFSMAGKETQYF | TGCGCCAGCAGCTTCTCTATGGCGGGGAAAGAGACCCAGTACTTC
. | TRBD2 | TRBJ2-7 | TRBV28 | CASSLTSGQNYEQYF | TGTGCCAGCAGCTTGACTAGCGGGCAGAACTACGAGCAGTACTTC
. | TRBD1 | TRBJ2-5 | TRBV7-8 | CASSKDRGQIETQYF | TGTGCCAGCAGCAAAGACAGGGGACAGATCGAGACCCAGTACTTC
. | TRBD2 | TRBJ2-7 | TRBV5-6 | CASSLEARLAGVEQYF | TGTGCCAGCAGCTTGGAAGCGAGACTAGCGGGGGTAGAGCAGTACTTC
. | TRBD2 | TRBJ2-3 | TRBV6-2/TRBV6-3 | CASSLGLLSTDTQYF | TGTGCCAGCAGTTTGGGACTACTTAGCACAGATACGCAGTATTTT
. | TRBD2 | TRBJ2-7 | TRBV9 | CASSVAGGGAYEQYF | TGTGCCAGCAGCGTAGCGGGAGGGGGTGCCTACGAGCAGTACTTC
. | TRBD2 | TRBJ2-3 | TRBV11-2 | CASSFVSGGTDTQYF | TGTGCCAGCAGCTTTGTAAGCGGGGGGACAGATACGCAGTATTTT
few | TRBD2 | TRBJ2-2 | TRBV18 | CASSEVAGVGGELFF | TGTGCCAGCTCAGAGGTAGCGGGAGTCGGCGGGGAGCTGTTTTTT
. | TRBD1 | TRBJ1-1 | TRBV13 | CASSETGGTEAFF | TGTGCCAGCAGCGAAACAGGGGGCACTGAAGCTTTCTTT
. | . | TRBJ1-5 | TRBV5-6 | CASSLVGEGQPQHF | TGTGCCAGCAGCTTGGTTGGGGAGGGGCAGCCCCAGCATTTT
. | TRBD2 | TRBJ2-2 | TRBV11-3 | CASSSSGTSVAGELFF | TGTGCCAGCAGCTCTTCCGGGACTAGTGTCGCCGGGGAGCTGTTTTTT
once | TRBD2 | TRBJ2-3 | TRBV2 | CASSEARLAGATDTQYF | TGTGCCAGCAGTGAAGCGCGACTAGCGGGGGCTACAGATACGCAGTATTTT
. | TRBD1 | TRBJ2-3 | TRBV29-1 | CSVEDRGDTQYF | TGCAGCGTTGAAGACAGGGGGGATACGCAGTATTTT
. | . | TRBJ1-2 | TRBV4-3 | CASSQRQNYGYTF | TGCGCCAGCAGCCAGAGACAGAACTATGGCTACACCTTC
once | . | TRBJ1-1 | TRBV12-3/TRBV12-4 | CASSPWGGIEAFF | TGTGCCAGCAGCCCTTGGGGCGGAATTGAAGCTTTCTTT
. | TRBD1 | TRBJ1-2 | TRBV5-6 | CASSSDGTGNAVNYGYTF | TGTGCCAGCAGCTCGGATGGGACAGGGAATGCCGTAAACTATGGCTACACCTTC
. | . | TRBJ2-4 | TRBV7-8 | CASSLRVSGSVDWAKNIQYF | TGTGCCAGCAGCTTAAGAGTGAGTGGGAGCGTGGATTGGGCCAAAAACATTCAGTACTTC
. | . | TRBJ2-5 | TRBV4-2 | CASSQDGQGLETQYF | TGTGCCAGCAGCCAAGATGGTCAGGGGTTGGAGACCCAGTACTTC
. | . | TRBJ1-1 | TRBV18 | CASSLRVTEAFF | TGTGCCAGCTCACTGAGAGTTACTGAAGCTTTCTTT
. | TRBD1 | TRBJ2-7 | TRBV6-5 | CASKQGSEQYF | TGTGCCAGCAAACAGGGGTCCGAGCAGTACTTC
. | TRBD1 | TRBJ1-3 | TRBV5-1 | CASRSTGESGNTIYF | TGCGCCAGCAGGTCGACAGGGGAATCTGGAAACACCATATATTTT
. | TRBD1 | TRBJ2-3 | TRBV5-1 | CASSLGQTRTDTQYF | TGCGCCAGCAGCCTGGGACAGACCCGCACAGATACGCAGTATTTT
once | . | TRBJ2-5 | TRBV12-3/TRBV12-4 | CASNLGRETQYF | TGTGCCAGCAACCTAGGCCGGGAGACCCAGTACTTC
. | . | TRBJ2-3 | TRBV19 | CASDGTSSTDTQYF | TGTGCCAGCGACGGGACTTCCAGCACAGATACGCAGTATTTT
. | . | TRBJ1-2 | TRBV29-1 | CSVDTGLAGYTF | TGCAGCGTTGACACAGGGCTGGCTGGCTACACCTTC
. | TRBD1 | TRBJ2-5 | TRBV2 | CASSYGQGINF | TGTGCCAGCAGTTATGGACAGGGAATAAACTTC
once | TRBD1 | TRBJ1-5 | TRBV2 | CASSDRDRIQPQHF | TGTGCCAGCAGTGACCGGGACAGGATACAGCCCCAGCATTTT
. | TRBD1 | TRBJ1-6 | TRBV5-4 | CASSKGQRGSVASPLHF | TGTGCCAGCAGCAAGGGACAGAGAGGGTCGGTCGCGTCACCCCTCCACTTT
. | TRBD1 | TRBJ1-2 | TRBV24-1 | CATSVQGGHYGYTF | TGTGCCACCAGTGTACAGGGGGGCCACTATGGCTACACCTTC
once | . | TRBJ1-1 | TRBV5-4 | CASSSPATGLGATEAFF | TGTGCCAGCAGCTCGCCCGCTACAGGGCTCGGGGCCACTGAAGCTTTCTTT
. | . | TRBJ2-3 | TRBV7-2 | CASSLVRGGLTDTQYF | TGTGCCAGCAGCTTAGTGAGGGGGGGGCTAACAGATACGCAGTATTTT
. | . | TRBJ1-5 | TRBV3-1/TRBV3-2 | CASSEGPYSNQPQHF | TGTGCCAGCAGCGAGGGTCCTTATAGCAATCAGCCCCAGCATTTT
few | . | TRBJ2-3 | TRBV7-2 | CASSLTRIPSTDTQYF | TGTGCCAGCAGCTTAACGCGGATTCCGAGCACAGATACGCAGTATTTT
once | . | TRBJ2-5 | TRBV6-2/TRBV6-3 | CASSSAQGNQETQYF | TGTGCCAGCAGCTCGGCCCAGGGGAACCAAGAGACCCAGTACTTC
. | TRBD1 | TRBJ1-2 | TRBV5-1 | CASSLDGTGSHYGYTF | TGCGCCAGCAGCTTGGACGGGACAGGGTCCCATTATGGCTACACCTTC
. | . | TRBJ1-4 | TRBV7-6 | CASSQQGRGEKLFF | TGTGCCAGCAGCCAACAGGGTAGAGGTGAAAAACTGTTTTTT
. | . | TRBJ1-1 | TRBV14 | CASTTQKYTEAFF | TGTGCCAGCACGACACAAAAATACACTGAAGCTTTCTTT
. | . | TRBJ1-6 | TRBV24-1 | CATNPRGPNSPLHF | TGTGCCACCAACCCCAGGGGACCAAATTCACCCCTCCACTTT
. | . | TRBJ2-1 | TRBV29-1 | CSAGTQYNEQFF | TGCAGCGCCGGGACTCAGTACAATGAGCAGTTCTTC
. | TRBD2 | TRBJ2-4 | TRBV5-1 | CASSLRLAGGPEAIQYF | TGCGCCAGCAGCTTGCGGCTAGCGGGGGGCCCCGAGGCCATTCAGTACTTC
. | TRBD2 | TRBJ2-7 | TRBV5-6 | CASSLTSGSGVGSLGEQYF | TGTGCCAGCAGCCTTACTAGCGGGAGCGGAGTCGGTAGCCTGGGCGAGCAGTACTTC
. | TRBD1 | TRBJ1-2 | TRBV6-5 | CASSSQGAHAYGYTF | TGTGCCAGCAGTTCACAGGGGGCTCATGCCTATGGCTACACCTTC
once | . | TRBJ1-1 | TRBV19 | CASIDMNTEAFF | TGTGCCAGTATAGACATGAACACTGAAGCTTTCTTT
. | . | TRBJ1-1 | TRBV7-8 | CASSQASNTEAFF | TGTGCCAGCTCTCAAGCGTCGAACACTGAAGCTTTCTTT
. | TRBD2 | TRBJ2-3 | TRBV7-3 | CASSSSGREIWDTQYF | TGTGCCAGCAGCTCCTCCGGGCGGGAGATATGGGATACGCAGTATTTT
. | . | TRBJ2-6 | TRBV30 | CAWRGRSGANVLTF | TGTGCCTGGAGGGGCCGTTCTGGGGCCAACGTCCTGACTTTC
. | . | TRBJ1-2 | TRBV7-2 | CASSAHKGGGYTF | TGTGCCAGCAGCGCCCACAAAGGGGGTGGCTACACCTTC